This TCR beta chain comes out of a study of response to subunit inactivated influenza vaccine. Overall study results and limits: Few new T cells, the authors suggested, are recruited by each seasonal influenza vaccination.

This CDR3 has 15 residues. CDR1 SGHTA and CDR2 FQGNSA come from the germline V gene. J lost 10 bases, V lost 1 base, and 4 bases had no gene match. Using its own MiXCR run on the RT-PCR reads, TCRdb lists one record per CDR3 protein. The table lists fewer than 400,000 distinct CDR3 sequences, 20% to 25% of them singletons, with about 9.4% in the top ten. This clonotype was counted only a few times. Its antigen is unidentified. The genes are TRBV7-2 and TRBJ1-6, with 10 bases matching TRBD1. The origin of this receptor is a man aged 50 to 69 who received an inactivated influenza vaccine. The sequencing used PBMCs from blood, collected less than 22 months after vaccination. The CDR3 is CASSLEGTGASPLHF. The CDR3 nucleotides are TGTGCCAGCAGCTTAGAAGGGACAGGGGCATCACCCCTCCACTTT.